The clone carrying this TCR beta chain was observed at least ten times. The data were obtained in a study of T-cell reconstitution after alpha-beta-depleted transplantation in children. This CDR3 is built from 14 residues. The trim removed 0 bases at V and 5 bases at J, leaving 6 bases unmatched. From germline, CDR1 is DFQATT and CDR2 SNEGSKA (reference sequence). A library of TCRbeta sequences, prepared with unique molecular identifiers, was generated. MiXCR, run by TCRdb on the PCR reads, gives a single entry per CDR3 protein. The table includes hundreds of thousands of distinct CDR3 sequences, 16% detected once.

The source was PBMCs from the stem cell graft donor, collected from the stem cell graft. The receptor was isolated from a human donor who donated a stem cell graft to a child with acute myeloid leukemia. The V gene is TRBV20-1, the J gene TRBJ2-5; 7 nucleotides line up with TRBD2. The CDR3 DNA follows: TGCAGTGCTAGAGAAGCGGGGCTGGGCGAGACCCAGTACTTC. Translated, it gives CSAREAGLGETQYF.